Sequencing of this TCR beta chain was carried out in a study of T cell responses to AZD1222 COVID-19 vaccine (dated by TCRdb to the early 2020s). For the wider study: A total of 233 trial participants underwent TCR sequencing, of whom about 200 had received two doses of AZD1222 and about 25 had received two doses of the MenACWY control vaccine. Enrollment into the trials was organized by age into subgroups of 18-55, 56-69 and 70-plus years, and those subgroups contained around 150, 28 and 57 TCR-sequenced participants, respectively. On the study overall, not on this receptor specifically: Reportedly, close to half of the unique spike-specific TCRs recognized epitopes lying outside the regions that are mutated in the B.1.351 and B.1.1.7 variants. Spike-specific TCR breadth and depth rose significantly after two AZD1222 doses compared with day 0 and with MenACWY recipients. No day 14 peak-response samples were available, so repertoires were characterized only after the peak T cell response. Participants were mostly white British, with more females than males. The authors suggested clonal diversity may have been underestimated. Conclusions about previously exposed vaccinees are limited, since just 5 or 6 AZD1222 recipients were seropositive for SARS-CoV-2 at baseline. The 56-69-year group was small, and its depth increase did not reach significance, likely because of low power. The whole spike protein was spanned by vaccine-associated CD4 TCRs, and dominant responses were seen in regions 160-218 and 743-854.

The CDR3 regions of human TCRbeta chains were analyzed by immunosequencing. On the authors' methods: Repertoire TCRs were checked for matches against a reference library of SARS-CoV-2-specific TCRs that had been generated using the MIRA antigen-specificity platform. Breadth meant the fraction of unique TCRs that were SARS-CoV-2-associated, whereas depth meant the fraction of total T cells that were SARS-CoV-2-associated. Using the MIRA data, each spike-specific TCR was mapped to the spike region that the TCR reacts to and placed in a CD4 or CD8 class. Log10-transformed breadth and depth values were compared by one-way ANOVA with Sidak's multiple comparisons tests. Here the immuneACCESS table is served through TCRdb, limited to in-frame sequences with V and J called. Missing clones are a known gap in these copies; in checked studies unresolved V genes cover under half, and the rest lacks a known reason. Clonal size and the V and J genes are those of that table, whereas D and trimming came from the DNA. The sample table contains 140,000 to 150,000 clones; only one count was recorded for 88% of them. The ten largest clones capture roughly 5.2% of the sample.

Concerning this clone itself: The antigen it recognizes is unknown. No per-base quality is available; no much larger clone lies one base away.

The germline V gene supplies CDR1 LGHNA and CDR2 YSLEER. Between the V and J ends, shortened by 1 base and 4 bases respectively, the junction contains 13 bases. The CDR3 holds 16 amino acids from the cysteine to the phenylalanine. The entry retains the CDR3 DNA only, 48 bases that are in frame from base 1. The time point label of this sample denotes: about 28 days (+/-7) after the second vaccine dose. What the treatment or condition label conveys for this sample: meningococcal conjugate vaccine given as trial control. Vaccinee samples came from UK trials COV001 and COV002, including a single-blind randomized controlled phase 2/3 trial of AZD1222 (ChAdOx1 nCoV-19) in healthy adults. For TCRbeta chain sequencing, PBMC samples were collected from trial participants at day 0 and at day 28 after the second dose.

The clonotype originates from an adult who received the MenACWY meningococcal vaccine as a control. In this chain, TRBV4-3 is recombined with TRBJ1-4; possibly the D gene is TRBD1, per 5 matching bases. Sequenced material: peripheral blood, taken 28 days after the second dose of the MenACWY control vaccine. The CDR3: CASSQGVGEFNEKLFF. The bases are TGCGCCAGCAGCCAAGGAGTGGGGGAGTTTAATGAAAAACTGTTTTTT.